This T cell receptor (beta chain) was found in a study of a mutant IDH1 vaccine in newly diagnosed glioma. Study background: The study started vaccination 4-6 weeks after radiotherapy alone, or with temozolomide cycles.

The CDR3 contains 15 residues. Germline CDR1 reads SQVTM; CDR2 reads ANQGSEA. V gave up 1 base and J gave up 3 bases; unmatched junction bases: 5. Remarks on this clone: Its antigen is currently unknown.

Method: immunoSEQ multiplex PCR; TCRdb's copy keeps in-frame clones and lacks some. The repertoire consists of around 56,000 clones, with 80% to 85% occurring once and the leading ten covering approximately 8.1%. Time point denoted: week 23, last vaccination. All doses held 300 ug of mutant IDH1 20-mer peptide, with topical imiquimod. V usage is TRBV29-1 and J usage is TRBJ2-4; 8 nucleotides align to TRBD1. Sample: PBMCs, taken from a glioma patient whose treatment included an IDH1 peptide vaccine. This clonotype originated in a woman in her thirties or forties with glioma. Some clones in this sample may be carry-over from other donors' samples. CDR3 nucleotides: TGCAGCGTTGAAGCGCAGGGGGCAGGCAAAAACATTCAGTACTTC. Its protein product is CSVEAQGAGKNIQYF.